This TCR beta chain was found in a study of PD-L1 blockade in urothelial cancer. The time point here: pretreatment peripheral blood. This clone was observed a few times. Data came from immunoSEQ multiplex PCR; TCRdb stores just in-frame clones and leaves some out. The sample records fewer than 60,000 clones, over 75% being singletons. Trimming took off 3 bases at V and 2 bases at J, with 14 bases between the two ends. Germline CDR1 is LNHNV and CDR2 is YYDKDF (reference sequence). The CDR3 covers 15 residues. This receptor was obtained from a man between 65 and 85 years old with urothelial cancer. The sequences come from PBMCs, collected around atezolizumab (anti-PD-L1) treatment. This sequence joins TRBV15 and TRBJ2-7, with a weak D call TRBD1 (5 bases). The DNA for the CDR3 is TGTGCCACCAGCAGTTCCATCGACAGACCCTACGAGCAGTACTTC. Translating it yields CATSSSIDRPYEQYF.